Below, one T cell receptor (beta chain) is given with its context. The repertoire was sequenced with immunoSEQ multiplex PCR; TCRdb's copy has only in-frame clones and lacks some. The sample has about 440,000 clones, about nine tenths seen once; the top ten hold under 0.7%. The germline V and J ends were trimmed by 5 bases and 8 bases, with 9 bases remaining between them. CDR3 size: 12 residues. CDR1 is LNHDA, CDR2 SQIVND, per germline (reference sequence). The sample comes from a study of blood T cell repertoires in COVID-19. This TCR was sampled from a man between 18 and 29 years old who had recovered from COVID-19. J is TRBJ1-4 and V is TRBV19; D remains unclear. Sequenced input: PBMCs or T cells enriched from blood (not recorded which). The CDR3 loop reads CASSESREKLFF. The CDR3 nucleotides read TGTGCCAGTAGTGAGAGTCGGGAAAAACTGTTTTTT. Complete variable domain (other parts from reference TRBV19 and TRBJ1-4): DGGITQSPKYLFRKEGQNVTLSCEQNLNHDAMYWYRQDPGQGLRLIYYSQIVNDFQKGDIAEGYSVSREKKESFPLTVTSAQKNPTAFYLCASSESREKLFFGSGTQLSVL.